These 16 T cell receptor beta chains were all obtained from the same sample, sequenced in a study of cytomegalovirus exposure and HLA in healthy donors. The PCR ran on 60 Vbeta and 13 Jbeta primers. The assay was immunoSEQ multiplex PCR, and TCRdb's table has in-frame clones only and misses some. The sample has some 150,000 clones, more than 80% seen once. Sequencing was carried out using PBMCs. Every receptor here comes from a woman younger than 35 in good health and CMV-seropositive.

The chain has TRBV6-6 and TRBJ1-5; 7 nucleotides line up with TRBD1. The CDR3 is made up of 16 amino acids. V shed 3 bases and J 5 bases; nucleotides not matched to a gene: 10. Germline V CDR1 and CDR2: MNHNY, SVGAGI (reference sequence). The CDR3 DNA is TGTGCCAGCAGTTATTCTCCGACAGGGCCCTATCAGCCCCAGCATTTT. It yields the protein CASSYSPTGPYQPQHF.

This rearrangement joins TRBV14 to TRBJ2-7, with 7 positions matching TRBD1. Germline V gives CDR1 SGHDN, CDR2 FVKESK. The J segment lost 2 bases and the V segment lost 3 bases, leaving 10 bases of the junction unmatched. There are 16 residues in the CDR3. The CDR3 nucleotides read TGTGCCAGCAGCCAGGAGCCTGGGACAGCGCCCTACGAGCAGTACTTC. Its protein product is CASSQEPGTAPYEQYF.

This rearrangement joins TRBV7-8 to TRBJ2-7, with 11 nucleotides matching TRBD2. V lost 1 base to trimming and J lost 3 bases; unmatched junction nucleotides: 5. The CDR3 has 16 amino acids. Germline V gene sequence: CDR1 SGHVS, CDR2 FQNEAQ. The CDR3 protein is CASSLDGLAGGYEQYF. CDR3 in DNA: TGTGCCAGCAGCTTAGATGGGCTAGCGGGGGGCTACGAGCAGTACTTC.

The CDR3 sequence is CASRLTGTRDQPQHF. CDR3 coding DNA: TGTGCCAGCAGGCTTACAGGGACCCGAGATCAGCCCCAGCATTTT. This rearrangement joins TRBV6-6 to TRBJ1-5, with D possibly being TRBD1 (6 bases). V dropped 6 bases and J dropped 5 bases, with 17 bases sitting between them. Germline lookup yields CDR1 MNHNY and CDR2 SVGAGI (reference sequence). This CDR3 region has 15 residues.

The chain couples TRBV7-2 to TRBJ2-3; 10 positions match TRBD1. V gave up 3 bases and J gave up 4 bases; unmatched junction bases: 4. The CDR3 totals 15 residues. In germline, CDR1 is SGHTA, CDR2 FQGNSA. The CDR3, as DNA: TGTGCCAGCAGCTTGGTAGGGACAGGGGCAGATACGCAGTATTTT. It specifies CASSLVGTGADTQYF.

This clone has just a few counts. The genes are TRBV9 and TRBJ2-3; TRBD1 aligns across 10 bases. The trim removed 4 bases at V and 4 bases at J, leaving 6 bases unmatched. The germline CDR1 and CDR2 sequences are SGDLS and YYNGEE. The CDR3 is 15 residues long. The CDR3: CASSLQTGGPDTQYF. The CDR3 DNA follows: TGTGCCAGCAGCCTCCAGACAGGGGGCCCAGATACGCAGTATTTT.

V gene TRBV28 combines with J gene TRBJ2-1; the D gene is possibly TRBD1 (7 bases). Germline V CDR1 and CDR2: MDHEN, SYDVKM. Trimming left V 5 bases short and J 4 bases short, with 15 bases between. The CDR3 consists of 15 residues. The CDR3 sequence: CASSLYRGGYNEQFF. The CDR3 DNA is TGTGCCAGCAGTCTCTACAGGGGAGGTTACAATGAGCAGTTCTTC.

V is TRBV2 and J is TRBJ2-1; D is unresolved. Germline CDR1 SNHLY, CDR2 FYNNEI. The ends were cut back, 3 bases at V and 6 bases at J, with 9 bases in the middle. This CDR3 comprises 13 residues. The CDR3 here is CASSEVRFNEQFF. The CDR3 bases are TGTGCCAGCAGTGAGGTTCGGTTCAATGAGCAGTTCTTC.

The sample holds a few counts of this clone. The rearrangement uses TRBV5-6 and TRBJ1-1; 8 bases align to TRBD1. Trimming cost V 7 bases and J 0 bases; bases outside gene matches: 2. The CDR3 loop spans 13 amino acids. CDR1 is SGHDT and CDR2 is YYEEEE in the germline V gene. The chain's CDR3 is CASAGGLNTEAFF. Here the CDR3 DNA reads TGTGCCAGCGCAGGGGGCTTGAACACTGAAGCTTTCTTT.

The chain employs TRBV27 and TRBJ1-6; D gene uncertain. The ends were cut back, 4 bases at V and 0 bases at J, with 10 bases in the middle. The CDR3 contains 16 residues. Germline V gives CDR1 MNHEY, CDR2 SMNVEV (reference sequence). CDR3 DNA: TGTGCCAGCAGTTCATTAGCCAGCTCCTATAATTCACCCCTCCACTTT. Encoded protein: CASSSLASSYNSPLHF.

The chain is built from TRBV7-8 and TRBJ1-1; perhaps TRBD1 as D (6 bases). CDR3 length: 14 residues. The germline V and J ends were trimmed by 4 bases and 5 bases, with 14 bases remaining between them. Looked up from germline, CDR1 is SGHVS and CDR2 is FQNEAQ. The CDR3, as DNA: TGTGCCAGCAGCTCCCGGACAGAGGGTACTGAAGCTTTCTTT. Translation: CASSSRTEGTEAFF.

The chain couples TRBV18 to TRBJ1-5; a possible D gene is TRBD1 (5 bases). Germline CDR1 KGHSH, CDR2 LQKENI. The CDR3 has 13 amino acids. V was trimmed by 3 bases and J by 6 bases, leaving 9 bases between them. CDR3 residues: CASSPGAFQPQHF. Written as DNA, the CDR3 is TGTGCCAGCTCACCTGGGGCGTTTCAGCCCCAGCATTTT.

This clone came up once. The J gene is TRBJ2-5, the V gene TRBV2; D unclear. The end of the DNA aligns better with TRBJ2-7, so the J call may be wrong. CDR1 and CDR2 from the germline V gene are SNHLY and FYNNEI. This CDR3 comprises 14 residues. In DNA, the CDR3 is TGTGCCAGCAGTGAATGGGTTGGGTACTACGAGCAGTACTTC. Translation: CASSEWVGYYEQYF.

The V gene is TRBV5-4, the J gene TRBJ1-2; D is unclear. Deletions cut 2 bases from V and 1 base from J, with 15 bases between. CDR3 length: 16 residues. CDR1 and CDR2 (germline): SGHNT, YYREEE (reference sequence). DNA of the CDR3: TGTGCCAGCAGCTTCGGGAGGGTCAACGTTAACTATGGCTACACCTTC. This gives the protein CASSFGRVNVNYGYTF.

This clone was detected only a few times. The chain has TRBV5-1 and TRBJ2-3; D possibly corresponds to TRBD1 (5 bases). The V and J ends lost 4 bases and 1 base respectively, with 7 bases between them. CDR3 size: 13 residues. CDR1 is SGHRS, CDR2 YFSETQ, per germline. In nucleotides, the CDR3 is TGCGCCAGCAGCGCACAGGGCACAGATACGCAGTATTTT. This gives the protein CASSAQGTDTQYF.

This clone occurred a few times. The chain carries TRBV6-5 and TRBJ1-2; 10 bases are shared with TRBD1. Trimming cost V 10 bases and J 7 bases; bases outside gene matches: 15. Germline values: CDR1 MNHEY, CDR2 SVGAGI. The CDR3 contains 15 residues. The CDR3 is CATLPTRDRGPGYTF. The CDR3 nucleotides are TGTGCCACCTTGCCTACCCGGGACAGGGGTCCTGGCTACACCTTC.